This is a list of T cell receptor beta chains from one sample in a study of T cell clones after liver transplantation. TCRdb's copy holds only in-frame clones and misses some; the assay was immunoSEQ multiplex PCR. In the table there are roughly 62,000 clones, about 70% of which are singletons. The source material was CD4+ T cells from blood, sampled at the 15-month timepoint. These receptors came from a human patient who received a liver transplant. Some T cells may be graft donor cells. Both conserved end residues are part of each CDR3. The D gene is left open where the match is weak. A clone size is listed for some rows: how often the clone was seen (once, few, many), or a class if it is expanded.

V gene: TRBV19
J gene: TRBJ2-7
D gene: .
clone size: .
CDR3 DNA: TGTGCCAGTAGCACTGGACACCAAGGAATTTACGAGCAGTACTTC
CDR3 protein: CASSTGHQGIYEQYF

V gene: TRBV6-6
J gene: TRBJ1-1
D gene: .
clone size: .
CDR3 DNA: TGTGCCAGCAGCCAGTCGGGAACTCCTGAAGCTTTCTTT
CDR3 protein: CASSQSGTPEAFF

V gene: TRBV6-1
J gene: TRBJ2-5
D gene: .
clone size: once
CDR3 DNA: TGTGCCAGCAGTCTCAAAGAGACCCAGTACTTC
CDR3 protein: CASSLKETQYF

V gene: TRBV6-1
J gene: TRBJ1-3
D gene: .
clone size: .
CDR3 DNA: TGTGCCAGCAGTGAAGAACGGGGAAACACCATATATTTT
CDR3 protein: CASSEERGNTIYF

V gene: TRBV18
J gene: TRBJ1-2
D gene: .
clone size: .
CDR3 DNA: TGTGCCAGCGCGACTAAACAGGGAGCTGATGGCTACACCTTC
CDR3 protein: CASATKQGADGYTF

V gene: TRBV5-1
J gene: TRBJ2-1
D gene: TRBD1
clone size: .
CDR3 DNA: TGCGCCAGCAACCCAGGGGGCGCGGGACTTGAGCAGTTCTTC
CDR3 protein: CASNPGGAGLEQFF

V gene: TRBV28
J gene: TRBJ1-3
D gene: .
clone size: .
CDR3 DNA: TGTGCCAGCAGTTTCTCCCGTACCTCTGGAAACACCATATATTTT
CDR3 protein: CASSFSRTSGNTIYF

V gene: TRBV10-3
J gene: TRBJ2-2
D gene: .
clone size: once
CDR3 DNA: TGTGCCATCAGCCCACGGGGAGCTGGCACCGGGGAGCTGTTTTTT
CDR3 protein: CAISPRGAGTGELFF

V gene: TRBV5-6
J gene: TRBJ2-5
D gene: .
clone size: .
CDR3 DNA: TGTGCCAGCAGCTTCGGACACATGGGAGAGACCCAGTACTTC
CDR3 protein: CASSFGHMGETQYF

V gene: TRBV30
J gene: TRBJ1-1
D gene: .
clone size: .
CDR3 DNA: TGTGCCTGGAGTGTCAATAGGAACACTGAAGCTTTCTTT
CDR3 protein: CAWSVNRNTEAFF

V gene: TRBV7-9
J gene: TRBJ1-4
D gene: TRBD1
clone size: .
CDR3 DNA: TGTGCCAGCAGCCAGGGGGCTGGTGAAAAACTGTTTTTT
CDR3 protein: CASSQGAGEKLFF

V gene: TRBV4-3
J gene: TRBJ1-4
D gene: TRBD1
clone size: .
CDR3 DNA: TGCGCCAGCAGCCAGTCACTCACAGGGGGCGCGGGGGAAAAACTGTTTTTT
CDR3 protein: CASSQSLTGGAGEKLFF

V gene: TRBV5-6
J gene: TRBJ1-4
D gene: .
clone size: .
CDR3 DNA: TGTGCCAGCAGCTTAAAACAGGGAGTTGAAAAACTGTTTTTT
CDR3 protein: CASSLKQGVEKLFF

V gene: TRBV4-3
J gene: TRBJ2-6
D gene: TRBD1
clone size: few
CDR3 DNA: TGCGCCAGCAGCCAAGATACCCGGGGACAGTTCGTCCTGACTTTC
CDR3 protein: CASSQDTRGQFVLTF

V gene: TRBV6-1
J gene: TRBJ1-1
D gene: .
clone size: once
CDR3 DNA: TGTGCCAGCAGGACCCAAGAATTAAACACTGAAGCTTTCTTT
CDR3 protein: CASRTQELNTEAFF

V gene: TRBV28
J gene: TRBJ1-2
D gene: .
clone size: .
CDR3 DNA: TGTGCCACCGAAATCAGCGGTGGGAGAAAAGGAGGCTACACCTTC
CDR3 protein: CATEISGGRKGGYTF